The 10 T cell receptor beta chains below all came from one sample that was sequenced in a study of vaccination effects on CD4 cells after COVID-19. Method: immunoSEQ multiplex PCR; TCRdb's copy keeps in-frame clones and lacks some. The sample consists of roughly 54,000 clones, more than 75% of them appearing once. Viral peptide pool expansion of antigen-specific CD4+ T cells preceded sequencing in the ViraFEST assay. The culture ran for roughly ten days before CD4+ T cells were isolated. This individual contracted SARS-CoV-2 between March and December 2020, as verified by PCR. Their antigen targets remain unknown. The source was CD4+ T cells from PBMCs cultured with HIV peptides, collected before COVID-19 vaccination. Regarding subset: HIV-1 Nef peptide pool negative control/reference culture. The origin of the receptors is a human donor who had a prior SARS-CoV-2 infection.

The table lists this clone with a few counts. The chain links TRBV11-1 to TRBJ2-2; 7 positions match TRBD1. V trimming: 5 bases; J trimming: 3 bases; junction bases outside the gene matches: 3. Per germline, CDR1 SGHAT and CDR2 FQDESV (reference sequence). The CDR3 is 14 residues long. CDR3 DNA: TGTGCCAGCAGCCGACAGGGAGACACCGGGGAGCTGTTTTTT. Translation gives CASSRQGDTGELFF.

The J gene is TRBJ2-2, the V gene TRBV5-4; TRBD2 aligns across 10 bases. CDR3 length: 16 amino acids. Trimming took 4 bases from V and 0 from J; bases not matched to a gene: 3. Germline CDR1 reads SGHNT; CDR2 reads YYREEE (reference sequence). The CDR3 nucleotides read TGTGCCAGCAGCCCAGGACTAGCGGCGAACACCGGGGAGCTGTTTTTT. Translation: CASSPGLAANTGELFF.

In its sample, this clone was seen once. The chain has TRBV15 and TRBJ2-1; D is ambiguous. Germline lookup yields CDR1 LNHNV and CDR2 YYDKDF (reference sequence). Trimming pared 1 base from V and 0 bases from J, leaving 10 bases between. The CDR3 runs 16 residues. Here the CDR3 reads CATSRASTASYNEQFF. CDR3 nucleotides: TGTGCCACCAGCAGAGCGTCTACGGCCTCCTACAATGAGCAGTTCTTC.

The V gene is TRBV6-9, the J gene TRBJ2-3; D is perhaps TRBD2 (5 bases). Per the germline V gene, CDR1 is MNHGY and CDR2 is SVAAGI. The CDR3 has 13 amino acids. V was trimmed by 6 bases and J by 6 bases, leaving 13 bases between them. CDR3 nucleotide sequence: TGTGCCAGCAGAAACCGGGGTCCGGATACGCAGTATTTT. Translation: CASRNRGPDTQYF.

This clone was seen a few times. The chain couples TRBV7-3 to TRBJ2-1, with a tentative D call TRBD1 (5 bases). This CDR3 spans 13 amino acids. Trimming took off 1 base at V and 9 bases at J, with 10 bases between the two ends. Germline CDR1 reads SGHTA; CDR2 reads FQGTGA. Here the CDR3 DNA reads TGTGCCAGCAGCTTAATGGGGCCGGGTGAGCAGTTCTTC. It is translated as CASSLMGPGEQFF.

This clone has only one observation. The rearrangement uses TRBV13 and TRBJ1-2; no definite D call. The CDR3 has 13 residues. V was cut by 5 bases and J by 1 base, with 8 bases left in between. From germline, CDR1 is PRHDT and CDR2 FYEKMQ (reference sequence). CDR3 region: CASSPYFNYGYTF. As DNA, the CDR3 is TGTGCCAGCAGCCCCTATTTTAACTATGGCTACACCTTC. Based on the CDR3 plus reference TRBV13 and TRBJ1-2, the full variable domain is AAGVIQSPRHLIKEKRETATLKCYPIPRHDTVYWYQQGPGQDPQFLISFYEKMQSDKGSIPDRFSAQQFSDYHSELNMSSLELGDSALYFCASSPYFNYGYTFGSGTRLTVV.

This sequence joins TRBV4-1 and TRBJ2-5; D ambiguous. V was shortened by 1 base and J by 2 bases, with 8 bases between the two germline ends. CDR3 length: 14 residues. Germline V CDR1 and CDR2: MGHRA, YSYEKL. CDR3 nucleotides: TGCGCCAGCAGCCAAGGGGGTTTGCAAGAGACCCAGTACTTC. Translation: CASSQGGLQETQYF.

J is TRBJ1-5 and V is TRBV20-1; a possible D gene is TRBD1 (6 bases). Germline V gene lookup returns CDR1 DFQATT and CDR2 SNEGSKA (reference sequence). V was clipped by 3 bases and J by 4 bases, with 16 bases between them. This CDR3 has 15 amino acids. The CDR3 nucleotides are TGCAGTGCTAGTGATCGGGGGCGCGGTAATCAGCCCCAGCATTTT. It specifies CSASDRGRGNQPQHF.

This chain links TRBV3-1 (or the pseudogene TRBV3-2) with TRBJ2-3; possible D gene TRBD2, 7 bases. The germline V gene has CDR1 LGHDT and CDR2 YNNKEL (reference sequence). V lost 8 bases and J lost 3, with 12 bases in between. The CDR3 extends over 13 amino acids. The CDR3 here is CASGGALTDTQYF. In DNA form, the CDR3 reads TGTGCCAGCGGGGGGGCCCTGACAGATACGCAGTATTTT.

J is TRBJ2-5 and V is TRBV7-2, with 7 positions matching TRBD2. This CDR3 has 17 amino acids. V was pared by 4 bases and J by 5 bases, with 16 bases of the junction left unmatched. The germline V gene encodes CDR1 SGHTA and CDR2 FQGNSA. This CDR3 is CASSSKIGLGLGETQYF. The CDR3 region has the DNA TGTGCCAGCAGCTCGAAAATCGGACTAGGGTTAGGGGAGACCCAGTACTTC.